A single sample gave rise to the 8 T cell receptor beta chains below, sequenced in a study of blood T cell repertoires in COVID-19. The data were produced by immunoSEQ multiplex PCR, yet TCRdb's version contains in-frame clones alone and is incomplete. Here the sample spans around 230,000 clones, 75% to 90% being singletons. Material: peripheral blood. These receptors were obtained from a man between 35 and 55 years old with acute or convalescent COVID-19.

This clone was detected only a few times. This chain uses TRBV4-2 with TRBJ1-4; 8 bases agree with TRBD1. CDR1 is LGHNA, CDR2 YNFKEQ, per germline. J was trimmed by 5 bases and V by 4 bases; bases with no gene match: 6. The CDR3 spans 15 residues. For the CDR3, the DNA is TGTGCCAGCAGCCTTCTCAGGGGGCGGAATGAAAAACTGTTTTTT. It translates to CASSLLRGRNEKLFF.

The chain recombines TRBV30 with TRBJ2-2, with D uncertain. The CDR3 runs 17 residues. Trimming stripped 0 bases from V and 2 bases from J, with 16 bases between. Germline V gene data show CDR1 as GTSNPN and CDR2 as SVGIG (reference sequence). In nucleotides, the CDR3 is TGTGCCTGGAGTGTACGCGCGAAGGCTAGAAACACCGGGGAGCTGTTTTTT. Its translation is CAWSVRAKARNTGELFF.

This chain links TRBV30 with TRBJ2-1; TRBD2 is a possible D gene (6 bases). Germline loops: CDR1 GTSNPN, CDR2 SVGIG (reference sequence). There are 14 residues in the CDR3. Trimming shortened V by 2 bases and J by 8 bases, and 16 bases separated the two germline ends. The CDR3 here is CAWSLGGGVHEQFF. The DNA for the CDR3 is TGTGCCTGGAGTCTGGGGGGTGGTGTCCATGAGCAGTTCTTC. Combining the CDR3 with reference TRBV30 and TRBJ2-1 gives the whole variable domain SQTIHQWPATLVQPVGSPLSLECTVEGTSNPNLYWYRQAAGRGLQLLFYSVGIGQISSEVPQNLSASRPQDRQFILSSKKLLLSDSGFYLCAWSLGGGVHEQFFGPGTRLTVL.

The chain uses TRBV5-1 and TRBJ1-2; D not resolved. Trimming removed 1 base at V and 1 base at J, with 8 bases between. This CDR3 contains 14 residues. Germline V lookup: CDR1 SGHRS, CDR2 YFSETQ. The DNA of the CDR3 is TGCGCCAGCAGCTTGAACGACAATAACTATGGCTACACCTTC. It encodes CASSLNDNNYGYTF.

This chain connects TRBV11-3 to TRBJ2-1, with D possibly being TRBD2 (5 bases). The CDR3 totals 15 residues. Per germline, CDR1 SGHNT and CDR2 YENEEA. The V and J ends lost 1 base and 6 bases respectively, with 13 bases between them. The CDR3 protein is CASSLVSGPLNEQFF. CDR3 in DNA: TGTGCCAGCAGCTTAGTAAGCGGTCCCCTCAATGAGCAGTTCTTC.

The gene calls are TRBV11-2 and TRBJ1-3; tentative D call: TRBD1 (6 bases). Germline CDR1 is SGHAT and CDR2 is FQNNGV. This CDR3 has 15 residues. The V and J ends lost 3 bases and 2 bases respectively, with 11 bases between them. CDR3 residues: CASSFRGAAGNTIYF. In DNA, the CDR3 is TGTGCCAGCAGCTTTCGGGGGGCAGCTGGAAACACCATATATTTT.

This rearrangement joins TRBV7-2 to TRBJ1-1, with D maybe TRBD1 (5 bases). The CDR3 runs 13 residues. The germline V gene encodes CDR1 SGHTA and CDR2 FQGNSA. Trimming took off 0 bases at V and 10 bases at J, with 12 bases between the two ends. The CDR3 loop reads CASSLAGMGGAFF. CDR3 nucleotide sequence: TGTGCCAGCAGCTTAGCTGGGATGGGGGGAGCTTTCTTT.

The genes are TRBV12-5 and TRBJ2-1; TRBD2 agrees at 10 bases. This CDR3 spans 15 amino acids. Per germline, CDR1 LGHNT and CDR2 FRNRAP. The V segment lost 3 bases and the J segment 4 bases; nucleotides outside the gene matches: 3. The CDR3 sequence: CASGFGLAAYNEQFF. Here the CDR3 DNA reads TGTGCTAGTGGTTTCGGACTAGCGGCGTACAATGAGCAGTTCTTC.